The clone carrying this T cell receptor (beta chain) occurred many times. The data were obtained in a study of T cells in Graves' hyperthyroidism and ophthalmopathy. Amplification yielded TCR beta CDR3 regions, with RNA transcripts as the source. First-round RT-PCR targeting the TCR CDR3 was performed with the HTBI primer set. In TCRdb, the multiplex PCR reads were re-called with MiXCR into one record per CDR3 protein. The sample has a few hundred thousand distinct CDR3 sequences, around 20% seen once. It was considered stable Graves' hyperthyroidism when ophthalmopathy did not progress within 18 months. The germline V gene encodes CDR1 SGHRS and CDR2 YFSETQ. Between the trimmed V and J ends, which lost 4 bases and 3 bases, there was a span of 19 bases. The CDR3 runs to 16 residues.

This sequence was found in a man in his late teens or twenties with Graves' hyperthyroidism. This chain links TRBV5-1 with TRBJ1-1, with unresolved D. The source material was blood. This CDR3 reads CASSPLPREVDTEAFF. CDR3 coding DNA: TGCGCCAGCAGCCCTCTGCCCCGGGAGGTGGACACTGAAGCTTTCTTT.